The T cell receptor (beta chain) described here comes from a study of cytomegalovirus exposure and HLA in healthy donors. PCR used 60 Vbeta primers and 13 Jbeta primers. Repertoires were generated with immunoSEQ multiplex PCR, while TCRdb's copy carries only in-frame clones and drops some. The sample has 50,000 to 80,000 clones, under 85% seen once. Study-level results: Later work found that TCR association rates differed between HLA loci; DRB1 had the most and HLA-C the fewest.

With respect to this clone: Its antigen is still unknown.

The CDR3 has 15 amino acids. V lost 4 bases and J lost 1; bases outside the gene matches: 3. Germline V CDR1 and CDR2: LGHNA, YNFKEQ. The chain links TRBV4-2 to TRBJ1-1; 10 bases map to TRBD1. The source is a male donor in good health and CMV-seropositive. What was sequenced was PBMCs. Here the CDR3 DNA reads TGTGCCAGCAGCCGAGGGACAGGGGAGAACACTGAAGCTTTCTTT. Translating gives CASSRGTGENTEAFF.